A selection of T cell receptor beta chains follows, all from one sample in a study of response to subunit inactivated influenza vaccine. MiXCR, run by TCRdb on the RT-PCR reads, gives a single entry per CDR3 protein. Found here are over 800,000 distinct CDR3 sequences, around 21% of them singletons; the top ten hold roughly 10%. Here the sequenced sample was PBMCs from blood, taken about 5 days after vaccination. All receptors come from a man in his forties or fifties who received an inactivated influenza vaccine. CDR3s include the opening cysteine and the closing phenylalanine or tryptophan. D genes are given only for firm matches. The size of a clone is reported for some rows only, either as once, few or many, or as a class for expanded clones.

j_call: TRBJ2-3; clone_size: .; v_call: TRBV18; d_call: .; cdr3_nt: TGTGCCAGCTCACCACCGTCTCGGGGACTCACAGATACGCAGTATTTT; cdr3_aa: CASSPPSRGLTDTQYF
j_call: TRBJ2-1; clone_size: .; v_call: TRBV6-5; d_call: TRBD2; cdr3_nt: TGTGCCAGCAGTACTATGGGGACTAGCGGGTCGATCAATGAGCAGTTCTTC; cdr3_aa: CASSTMGTSGSINEQFF
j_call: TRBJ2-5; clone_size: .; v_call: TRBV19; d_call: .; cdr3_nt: TGTGCCAGTAGTTGGAGGGACAGAGAAGAGACCCAGTACTTC; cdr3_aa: CASSWRDREETQYF
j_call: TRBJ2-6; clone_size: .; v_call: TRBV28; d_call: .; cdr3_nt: TGTGCCAGCAGTTTCCCCAGCCACTCTGGGGCCAACGTCCTGACTTTC; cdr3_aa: CASSFPSHSGANVLTF
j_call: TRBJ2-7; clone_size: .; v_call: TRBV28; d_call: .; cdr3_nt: TGTGCCAGCAGTGTGCCTCCCCACGAGCAGTACTTC; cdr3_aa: CASSVPPHEQYF
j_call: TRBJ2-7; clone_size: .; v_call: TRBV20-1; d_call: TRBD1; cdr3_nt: TGCAGTACAGGGGAGACCCCGCTGTACGAGCAGTACTTC; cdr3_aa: CSTGETPLYEQYF
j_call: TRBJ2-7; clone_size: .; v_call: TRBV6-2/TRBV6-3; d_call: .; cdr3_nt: TGTGCCAGCAATACATACTCCTACGAGCAGTACTTC; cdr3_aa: CASNTYSYEQYF
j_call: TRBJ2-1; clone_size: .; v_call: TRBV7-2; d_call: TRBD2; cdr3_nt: TGTGCCAGCAGCTTATCGCCGGGACTAGCGGGCAATGAGCAGTTCTTC; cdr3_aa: CASSLSPGLAGNEQFF
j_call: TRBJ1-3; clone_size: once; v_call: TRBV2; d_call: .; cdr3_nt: TGTGCCAGCATGCGGCACCTCTCTGGAAACACCATATATTTT; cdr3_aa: CASMRHLSGNTIYF
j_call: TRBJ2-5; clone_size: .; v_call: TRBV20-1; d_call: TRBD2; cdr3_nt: TGCAGTGCTAGAGATATTTTGACTAGCGGGGGGGTGGAGACCCAGTACTTC; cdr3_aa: CSARDILTSGGVETQYF
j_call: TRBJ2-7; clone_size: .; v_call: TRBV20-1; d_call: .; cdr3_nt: TGCAGTGCTATAGATTACGAGCAGTACTTC; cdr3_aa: CSAIDYEQYF
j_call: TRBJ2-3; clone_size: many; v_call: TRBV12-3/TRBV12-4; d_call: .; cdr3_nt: TGTGCCAGCGTCAGCAGATTAGGCTTCTCTAGCACAGATACGCAGTATTTT; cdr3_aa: CASVSRLGFSSTDTQYF
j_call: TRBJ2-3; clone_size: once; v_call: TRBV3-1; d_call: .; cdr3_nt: TGTGCCAGCAGCAGGGTACTCACAGATACGCAGTATTTT; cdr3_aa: CASSRVLTDTQYF
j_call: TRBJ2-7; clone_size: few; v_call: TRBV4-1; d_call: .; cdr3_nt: TGCGCCAGCAGCCAAGAGTCCAGGCAGGGCTACGAGCAGTACTTC; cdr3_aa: CASSQESRQGYEQYF